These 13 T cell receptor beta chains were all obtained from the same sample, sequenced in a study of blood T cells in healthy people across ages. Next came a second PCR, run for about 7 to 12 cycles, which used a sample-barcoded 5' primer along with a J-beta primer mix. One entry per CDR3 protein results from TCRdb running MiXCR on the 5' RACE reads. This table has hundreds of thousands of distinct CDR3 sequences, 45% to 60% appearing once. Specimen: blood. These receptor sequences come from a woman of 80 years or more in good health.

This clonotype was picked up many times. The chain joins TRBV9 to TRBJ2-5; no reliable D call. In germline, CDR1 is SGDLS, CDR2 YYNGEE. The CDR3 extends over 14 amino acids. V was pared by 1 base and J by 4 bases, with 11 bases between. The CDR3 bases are TGTGCCAGCAGCGTACCGACTCTCGGAGAGACCCAGTACTTC. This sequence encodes CASSVPTLGETQYF.

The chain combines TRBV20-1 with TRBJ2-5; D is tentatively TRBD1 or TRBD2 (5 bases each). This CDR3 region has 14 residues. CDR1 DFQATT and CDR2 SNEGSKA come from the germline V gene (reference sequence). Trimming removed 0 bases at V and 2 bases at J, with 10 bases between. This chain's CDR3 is CSARDQGPQETQYF. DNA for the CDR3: TGCAGTGCTAGAGATCAGGGACCACAAGAGACCCAGTACTTC.

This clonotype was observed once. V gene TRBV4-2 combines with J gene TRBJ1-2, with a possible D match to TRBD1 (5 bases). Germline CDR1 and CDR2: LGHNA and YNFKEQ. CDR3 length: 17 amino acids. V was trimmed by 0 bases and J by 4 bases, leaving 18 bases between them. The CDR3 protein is CASSQDYEGERLYGYTF. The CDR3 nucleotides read TGTGCCAGCAGCCAAGACTATGAAGGGGAGCGACTCTATGGCTACACCTTC.

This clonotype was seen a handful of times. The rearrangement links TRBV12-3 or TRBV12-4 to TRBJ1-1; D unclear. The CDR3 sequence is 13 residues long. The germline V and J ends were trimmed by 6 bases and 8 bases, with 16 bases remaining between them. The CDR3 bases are TGTGCCAGCAGCCCGATAGGGAGGAACGAAGCTTTCTTT. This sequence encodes CASSPIGRNEAFF.

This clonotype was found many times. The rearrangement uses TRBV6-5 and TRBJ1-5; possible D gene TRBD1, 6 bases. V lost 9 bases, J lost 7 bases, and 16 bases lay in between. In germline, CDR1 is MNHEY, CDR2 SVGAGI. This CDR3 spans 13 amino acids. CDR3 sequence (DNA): TGTGCCAGTTCAGGGGCCCGCCGACAGCCCCAGCATTTT. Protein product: CASSGARRQPQHF.

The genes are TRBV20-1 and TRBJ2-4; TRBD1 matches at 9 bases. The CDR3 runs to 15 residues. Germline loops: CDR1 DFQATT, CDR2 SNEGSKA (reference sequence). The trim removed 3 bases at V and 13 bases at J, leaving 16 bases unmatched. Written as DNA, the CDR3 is TGCAGTGCTAGTAGACAGGGGGGCCGAGTGAGAGAGCAGTACTTC. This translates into CSASRQGGRVREQYF.

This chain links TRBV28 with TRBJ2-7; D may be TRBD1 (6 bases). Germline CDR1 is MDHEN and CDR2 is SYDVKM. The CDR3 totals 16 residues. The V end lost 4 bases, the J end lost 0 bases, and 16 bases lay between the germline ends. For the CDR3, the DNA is TGTGCCAGCAGTTCACCCGGGACACAGCCCTCCTACGAGCAGTACTTC. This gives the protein CASSSPGTQPSYEQYF.

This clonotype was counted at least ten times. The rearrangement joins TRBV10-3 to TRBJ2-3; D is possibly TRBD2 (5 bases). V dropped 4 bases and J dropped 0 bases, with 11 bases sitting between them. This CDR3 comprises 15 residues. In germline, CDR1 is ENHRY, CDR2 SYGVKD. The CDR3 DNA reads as TGTGCCATCAGTGGTGGACTGGAGAGCACAGATACGCAGTATTTT. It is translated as CAISGGLESTDTQYF.

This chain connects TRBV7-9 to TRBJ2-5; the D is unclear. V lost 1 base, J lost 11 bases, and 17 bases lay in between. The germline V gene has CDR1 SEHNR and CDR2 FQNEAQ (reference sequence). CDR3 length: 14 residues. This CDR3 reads CASSLVPDNNEQYF. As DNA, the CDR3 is TGTGCCAGCAGCTTAGTGCCAGATAACAATGAGCAGTACTTC.

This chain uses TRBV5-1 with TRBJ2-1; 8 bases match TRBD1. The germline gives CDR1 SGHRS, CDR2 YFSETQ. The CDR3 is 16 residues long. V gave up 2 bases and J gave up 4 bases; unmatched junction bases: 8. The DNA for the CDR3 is TGCGCCAGCAGCTTAACAGGGGGACGAAGGTACAATGAGCAGTTCTTC. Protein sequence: CASSLTGGRRYNEQFF.

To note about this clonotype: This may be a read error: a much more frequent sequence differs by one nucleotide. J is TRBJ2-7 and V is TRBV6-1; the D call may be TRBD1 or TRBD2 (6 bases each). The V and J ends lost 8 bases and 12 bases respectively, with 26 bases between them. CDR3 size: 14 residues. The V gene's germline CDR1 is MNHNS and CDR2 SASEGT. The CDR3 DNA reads TGTGCCAGCCTTCCCTGGGGGGCGAAAGAGACCCTGTACTTC. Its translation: CASLPWGAKETLYF.

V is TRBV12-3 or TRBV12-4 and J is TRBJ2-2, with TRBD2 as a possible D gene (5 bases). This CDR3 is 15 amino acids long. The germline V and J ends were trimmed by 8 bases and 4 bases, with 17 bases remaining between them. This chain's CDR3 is CASLLLAEGTGELFF. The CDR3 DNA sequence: TGTGCCAGCCTCCTTCTAGCTGAGGGCACCGGGGAGCTGTTTTTT.

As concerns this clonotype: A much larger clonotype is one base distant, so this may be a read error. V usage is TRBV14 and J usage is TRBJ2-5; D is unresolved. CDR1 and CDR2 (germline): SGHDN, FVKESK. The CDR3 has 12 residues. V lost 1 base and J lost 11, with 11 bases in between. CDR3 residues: CASSQVRAEQYF. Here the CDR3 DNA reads TGTGCCAGCAGCCAAGTAAGGGCTGAGCAGTACTTC.